This TCR beta chain derives from a study of vaccination and CD4 T cells after COVID-19 (dated by TCRdb to 2021 to 2024). Regarding the complete study: Convalescent patients had a positive SARS-CoV-2 result on nasal swab PCR, and of these patients, some ten had mild disease and one had severe disease. Post-vaccine blood samples were collected a median of about 66 days after the second vaccine dose, ranging from roughly 12 to 250 days. The spike-specific CD4+ TCR repertoire was compared before and after mRNA vaccination in approximately ten COVID-19 convalescent patients and a handful of infection-naive healthy vaccine recipients. The convalescent cohort included six males and four females, with two Hispanic individuals, seven Caucasians, two Asians and one multiracial person. Post-COVID blood samples were collected from convalescent patients a median of roughly 100 days after diagnosis, with a range of about 30 to 161 days. Overlapping spike peptide pools from SARS-CoV-2 and from the common cold coronaviruses HCoV-NL63, HCoV-OC43 and HCoV-229E were used as culture stimuli. In control cultures, a CEFX viral epitope pool was used as positive control, an HIV-1 Nef peptide pool was used as negative control, or no peptide was added. Each participant got two doses of either the Pfizer-BioNTech BNT162b2 vaccine (n=8) or the Moderna mRNA-1273 vaccine (n=2). What the work shows at the level of the full study, not this receptor alone: Among convalescent patients, a median around 86% of the SARS-CoV-2-reactive clones seen after vaccination appeared only after vaccination, which suggests priming specific to the vaccine. Nearly all vaccine-specific clones in convalescent patients (304 of 307) were mono-reactive for SARS-CoV-2 spike rather than cross-reactive with common cold coronaviruses. Although the median number of SARS-CoV-2-reactive clonotypes went up from roughly 19 after infection to 35 to 40 after vaccination, the increase was not significant. The number of convalescent patients in the study was relatively small, and the study did not examine early timepoints following natural infection.

The treatment or condition label for this specimen denotes: approximately nine-day PBMC culture with coronavirus spike peptide pools or control peptides (ViraFEST assay). The ViraFEST assay, used in the study, expanded antigen-specific T cells with peptide pools and then identified the expanded clonotypes through TCR sequencing. The positive SARS-CoV-2 PCR tests of the convalescent patients were dated from March to December 2020, before the Alpha, Beta and Delta variants emerged in the United States. Each well held about 2 million PBMCs cultured in IMDM containing approximately 5.3% human AB serum and around 10 IU/ml IL-2, with 7.5 to 10 ug/ml peptide pools added. Half of the culture medium was replaced with fresh IL-2-containing medium on days 3 and 7. After 10 days of culture, CD4+ T cells were isolated by negative selection with the EasySep CD4+ T cell isolation kit. PBMCs were separated from whole blood using Ficoll-Paque Plus gradient centrifugation and then either used fresh or cryopreserved at -140C. In general, triplicate wells were set up for every culture condition.

Libraries came from PCR. DNA from cultured CD4+ T cells underwent TCR sequencing with the Oncomine TCR Beta short-read assay at the Johns Hopkins FTIC core. The QIAamp micro DNA kit was used to extract genomic DNA from the cultured CD4+ T cells. Oncomine TCR Beta libraries from cultured CD4+ T cells were pooled using unique dual indexes and sequenced on an Illumina iSeq 100. The study's own analysis went as follows. Non-productive sequences were filtered out, and CDR3s that did not start with C, did not end with F or W, or were shorter than 7 amino acids were discarded. Antigen-specific clonotypes were identified using the MANAFEST web application through comparison of peptide-stimulated wells with reference and other culture wells. For a clone to be called positive, the clone needed an FDR below 0.05, an odds ratio above 5, and a productive frequency above 0.1% in at least two of three replicate wells. A clonotype counted as cross-reactive if it showed significant expansion both in the SARS-CoV-2 spike wells and in at least one common cold coronavirus spike condition. Levenshtein distances (stringdist) and unrooted phylogenetic trees (ape) in R version 3.6.1 were used to assess CDR3 homology. The raw public reads went through TCRdb reprocessing: fastp at Q25, MiXCR clone calling, in-frame beta chains kept. Rows with one shared CDR3 protein collapse into an entry with the most common genes and DNA. These V and J calls rely on TCRdb rather than the paper's analysis. A total of tens of thousands of distinct CDR3 sequences appear in this sample, approximately 30% of them only once. The ten largest clones represent around 12% of the sample.

CDR1 and CDR2 (MRHNA, SNTAGT) derive from the germline V gene. A distance of 13 bases separates the germline ends of V and J, which lose 7 bases and 1 base respectively. The CDR3, cysteine through phenylalanine, is 14 amino acids long. Only CDR3 DNA remains: 42 bases, in frame from the first base. On this clonotype: Its antigen is not yet known. Within one base of it there is no much larger clone, and no base qualities were kept.

The TCR sequence derives from a human donor with COVID-19. The sample comprised cultured CD4+ T cells from blood. The sequence is built from TRBV6-4 and TRBJ2-5; the D gene is perhaps TRBD2, from 7 matching bases. DNA sequence: TGTGCCAGCACCAAGGGGGGGTTCCAAGAGACCCAGTACTTC. Its coded protein is CASTKGGFQETQYF.